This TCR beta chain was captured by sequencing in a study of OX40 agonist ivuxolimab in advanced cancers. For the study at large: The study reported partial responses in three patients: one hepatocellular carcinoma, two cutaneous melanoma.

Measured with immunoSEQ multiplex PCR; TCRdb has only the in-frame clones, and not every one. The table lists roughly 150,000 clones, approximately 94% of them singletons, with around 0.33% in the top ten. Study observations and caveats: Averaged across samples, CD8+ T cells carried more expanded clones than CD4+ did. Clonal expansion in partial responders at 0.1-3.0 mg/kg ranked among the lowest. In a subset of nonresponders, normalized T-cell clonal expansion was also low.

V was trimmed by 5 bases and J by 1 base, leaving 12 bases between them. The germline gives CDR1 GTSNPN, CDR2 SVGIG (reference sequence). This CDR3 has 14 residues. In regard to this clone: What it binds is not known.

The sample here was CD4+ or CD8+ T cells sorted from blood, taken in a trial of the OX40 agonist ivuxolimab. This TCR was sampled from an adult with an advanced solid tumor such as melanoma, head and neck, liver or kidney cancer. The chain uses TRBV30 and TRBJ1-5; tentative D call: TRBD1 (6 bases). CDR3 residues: CAWGRGGSNQPQHF. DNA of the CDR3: TGTGCCTGGGGCCGGGGGGGCAGCAATCAGCCCCAGCATTTT. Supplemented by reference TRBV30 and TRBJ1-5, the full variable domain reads SQTIHQWPATLVQPVGSPLSLECTVEGTSNPNLYWYRQAAGRGLQLLFYSVGIGQISSEVPQNLSASRPQDRQFILSSKKLLLSDSGFYLCAWGRGGSNQPQHFGDGTRLSIL.